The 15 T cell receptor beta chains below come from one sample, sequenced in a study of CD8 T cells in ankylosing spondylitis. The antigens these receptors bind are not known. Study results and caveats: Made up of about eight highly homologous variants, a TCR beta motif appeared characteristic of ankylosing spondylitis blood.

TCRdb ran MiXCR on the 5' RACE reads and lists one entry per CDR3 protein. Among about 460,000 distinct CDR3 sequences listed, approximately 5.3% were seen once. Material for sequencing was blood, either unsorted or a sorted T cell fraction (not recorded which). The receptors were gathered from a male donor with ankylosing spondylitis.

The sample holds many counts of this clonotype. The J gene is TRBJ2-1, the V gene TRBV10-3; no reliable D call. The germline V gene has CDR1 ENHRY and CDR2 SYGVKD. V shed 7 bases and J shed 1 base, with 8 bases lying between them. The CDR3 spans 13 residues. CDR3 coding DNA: TGTGCCATCAAGGAAAGATCCTACAATGAGCAGTTCTTC. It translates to CAIKERSYNEQFF.

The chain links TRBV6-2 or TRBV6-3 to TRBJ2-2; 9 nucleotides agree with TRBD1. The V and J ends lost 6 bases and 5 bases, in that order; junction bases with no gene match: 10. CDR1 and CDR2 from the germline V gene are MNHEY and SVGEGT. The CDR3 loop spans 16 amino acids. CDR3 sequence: CASSDPGQGRTGELFF. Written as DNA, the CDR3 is TGTGCCAGCAGCGATCCGGGACAGGGAAGAACCGGGGAGCTGTTTTTT.

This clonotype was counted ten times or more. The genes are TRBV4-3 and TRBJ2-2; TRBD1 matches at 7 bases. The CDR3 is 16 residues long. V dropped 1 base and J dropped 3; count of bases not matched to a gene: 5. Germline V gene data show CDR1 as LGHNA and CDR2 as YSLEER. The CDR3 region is CASSQGTGQYTGELFF. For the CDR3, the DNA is TGCGCCAGCAGCCAAGGGACGGGACAGTACACCGGGGAGCTGTTTTTT.

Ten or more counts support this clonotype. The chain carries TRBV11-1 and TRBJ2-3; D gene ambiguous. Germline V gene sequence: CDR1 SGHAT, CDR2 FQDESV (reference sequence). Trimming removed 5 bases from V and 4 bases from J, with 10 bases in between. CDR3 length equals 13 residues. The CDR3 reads CASSERRADTQYF. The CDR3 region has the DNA TGTGCCAGCAGCGAGCGACGGGCAGATACGCAGTATTTT.

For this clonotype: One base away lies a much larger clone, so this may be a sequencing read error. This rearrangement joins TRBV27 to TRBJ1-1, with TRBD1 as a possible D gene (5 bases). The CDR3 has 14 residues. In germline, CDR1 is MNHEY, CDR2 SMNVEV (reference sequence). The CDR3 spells CASILFPGSTEAFF. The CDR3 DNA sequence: TGTGCCAGCATTTTATTTCCAGGGAGCACTGAAGCTTTCTTT.

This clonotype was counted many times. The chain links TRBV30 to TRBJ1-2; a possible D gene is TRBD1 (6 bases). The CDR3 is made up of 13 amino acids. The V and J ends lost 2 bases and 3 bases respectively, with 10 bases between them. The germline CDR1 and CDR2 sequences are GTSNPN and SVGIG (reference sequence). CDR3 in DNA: TGTGCCTGGAGTAGGGGGGCGCACTATGGCTACACCTTC. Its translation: CAWSRGAHYGYTF. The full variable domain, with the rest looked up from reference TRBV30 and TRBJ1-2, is SQTIHQWPATLVQPVGSPLSLECTVEGTSNPNLYWYRQAAGRGLQLLFYSVGIGQISSEVPQNLSASRPQDRQFILSSKKLLLSDSGFYLCAWSRGAHYGYTFGSGTRLTVV.

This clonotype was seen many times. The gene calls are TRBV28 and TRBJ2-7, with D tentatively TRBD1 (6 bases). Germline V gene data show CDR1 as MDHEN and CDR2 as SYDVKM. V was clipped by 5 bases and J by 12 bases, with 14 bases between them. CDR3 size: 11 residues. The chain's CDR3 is CASSLYRETYF. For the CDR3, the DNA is TGTGCCAGCAGTCTTTACAGGGAAACGTACTTC.

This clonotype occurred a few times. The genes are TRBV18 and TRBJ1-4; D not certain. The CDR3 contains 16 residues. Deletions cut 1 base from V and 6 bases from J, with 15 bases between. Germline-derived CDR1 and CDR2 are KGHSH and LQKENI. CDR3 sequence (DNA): TGTGCCAGCTCACCACTCGTCCCCAAGCGGGATGAAAAACTGTTTTTT. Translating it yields CASSPLVPKRDEKLFF.

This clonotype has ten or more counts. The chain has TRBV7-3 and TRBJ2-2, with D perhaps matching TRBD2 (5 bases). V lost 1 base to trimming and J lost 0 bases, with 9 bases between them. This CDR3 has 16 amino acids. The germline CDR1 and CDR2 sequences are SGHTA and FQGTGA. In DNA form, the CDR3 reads TGTGCCAGCAGCTTAATGGGAGCCCCGAACACCGGGGAGCTGTTTTTT. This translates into CASSLMGAPNTGELFF.

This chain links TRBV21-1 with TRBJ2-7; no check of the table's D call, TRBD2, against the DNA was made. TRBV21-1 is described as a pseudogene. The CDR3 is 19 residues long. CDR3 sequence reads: CASISSWLAGETGPGEQYF. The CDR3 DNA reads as TGTGCCAGCATCTCTTCGTGGCTAGCGGGAGAAACCGGGCCTGGGGAGCAGTACTTC.

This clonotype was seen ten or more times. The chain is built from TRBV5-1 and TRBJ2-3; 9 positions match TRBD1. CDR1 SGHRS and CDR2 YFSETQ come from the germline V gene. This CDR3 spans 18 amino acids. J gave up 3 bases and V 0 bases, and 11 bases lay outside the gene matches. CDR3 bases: TGCGCCAGCAGCTTGGACACCTGGGGGACAGGGAAAACAGATACGCAGTATTTT. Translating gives CASSLDTWGTGKTDTQYF.

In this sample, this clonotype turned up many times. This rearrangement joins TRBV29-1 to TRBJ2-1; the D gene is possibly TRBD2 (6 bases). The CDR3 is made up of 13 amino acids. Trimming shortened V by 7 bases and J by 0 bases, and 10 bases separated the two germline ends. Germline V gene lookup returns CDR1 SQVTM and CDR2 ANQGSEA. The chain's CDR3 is CSGREPSYNEQFF. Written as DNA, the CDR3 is TGCAGCGGACGGGAGCCCTCCTACAATGAGCAGTTCTTC.

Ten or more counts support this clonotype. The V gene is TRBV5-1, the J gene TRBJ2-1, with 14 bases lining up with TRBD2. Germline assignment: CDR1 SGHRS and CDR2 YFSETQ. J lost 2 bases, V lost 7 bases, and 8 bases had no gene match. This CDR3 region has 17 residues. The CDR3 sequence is CASAGTSGSLTYNEQFF. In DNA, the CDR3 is TGCGCCAGCGCCGGGACTAGCGGGAGTTTAACCTACAATGAGCAGTTCTTC.

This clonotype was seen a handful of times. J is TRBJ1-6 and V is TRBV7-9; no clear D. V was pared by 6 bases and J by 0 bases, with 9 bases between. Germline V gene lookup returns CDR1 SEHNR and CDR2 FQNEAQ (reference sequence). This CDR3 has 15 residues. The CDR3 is CASRDKSSYNSPLHF. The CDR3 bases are TGTGCCAGCAGGGATAAAAGCTCCTATAATTCACCCCTCCACTTT.

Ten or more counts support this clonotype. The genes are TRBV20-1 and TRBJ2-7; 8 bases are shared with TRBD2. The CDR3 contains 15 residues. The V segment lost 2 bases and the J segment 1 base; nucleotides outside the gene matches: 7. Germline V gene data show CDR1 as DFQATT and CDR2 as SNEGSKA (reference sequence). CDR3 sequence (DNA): TGCAGTGCTAGACCCCGATTAGCGGGGTCCTACGAGCAGTACTTC. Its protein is CSARPRLAGSYEQYF.